The following is a TCR beta chain sequence with its context. Its target antigen remains unknown. Base qualities are not at hand, and no much larger clone is one base apart. Library creation used the immunoSEQ multiplex PCR assay. TCRdb took over this immuneACCESS table, retaining in-frame rearrangements with V and J assigned. Such tables are incomplete; in checked studies, under half of the missing clones stem from an unresolved V gene, and the remainder is unexplained. Present in this sample are some 89,000 clones, about 94% of which were seen just once. The ten most abundant clones make up roughly 2.5% of the sample. The data belong to a study of T cell changes during pregnancy in multiple sclerosis (dated by TCRdb to the late 2010s). With regard to the full study: The study examined how the T cell repertoire changed over the course of pregnancy in women with multiple sclerosis.

From the cysteine through the phenylalanine, the CDR3 covers 14 amino acids. The read is trimmed to its CDR3 DNA, 42 bases read in frame from base 1. From a lookup of the germline V gene (reference sequence), CDR1 and CDR2 are MNHEY and SMNVEV. The junction shows trimming of 5 bases on V and 6 bases on J, plus 16 bases between the germline ends. Material: peripheral blood, obtained in the third trimester of pregnancy. Rearrangement joined TRBV27 to TRBJ1-2; a tentative D call is TRBD1 (6 bases match). This TCR was recovered from a female donor with multiple sclerosis, enrolled in a pregnancy study. CDR3 reads: CASSATGKPDGYTF. The sequenced DNA: TGTGCCAGCAGTGCCACAGGGAAACCCGATGGCTACACCTTC.